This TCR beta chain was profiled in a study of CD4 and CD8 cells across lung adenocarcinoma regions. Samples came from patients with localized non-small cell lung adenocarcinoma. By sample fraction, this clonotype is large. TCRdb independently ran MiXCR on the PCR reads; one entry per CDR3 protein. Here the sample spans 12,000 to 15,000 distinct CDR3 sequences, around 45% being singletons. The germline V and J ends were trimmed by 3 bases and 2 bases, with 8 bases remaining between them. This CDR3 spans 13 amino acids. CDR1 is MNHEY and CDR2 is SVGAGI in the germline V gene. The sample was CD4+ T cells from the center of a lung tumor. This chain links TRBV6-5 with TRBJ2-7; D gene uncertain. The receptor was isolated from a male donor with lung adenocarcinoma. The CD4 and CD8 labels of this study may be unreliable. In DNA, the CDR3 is TGTGCCAGCAGTTATGGGCAAACCTACGAGCAGTACTTC. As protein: CASSYGQTYEQYF.